Sequencing of this TCR beta chain was carried out in a study of blood T cell repertoires in COVID-19. This table comes from immunoSEQ multiplex PCR, and its TCRdb copy is limited to in-frame clones, with some not included. Among about 350,000 clones listed, more than 75% were seen once. The ends were cut back, 5 bases at V and 7 bases at J, with 14 bases in the middle. CDR3 size: 13 residues. Germline CDR1 SEHNR, CDR2 FQNEAQ (reference sequence). The source is a woman in her 50s with COVID-19, enrolled during active disease. Sequencing was performed on peripheral blood. The chain has TRBV7-9 and TRBJ1-1; D not resolved. CDR3 loop: CASSPTNDHEAFF. The CDR3 nucleotides read TGTGCCAGCAGCCCAACAAATGATCATGAAGCTTTCTTT.